Shown below are 27 T cell receptor beta chains from a single sample sequenced in a study of shared clonotypes between healthy human individuals (dated by TCRdb to between 2020 and 2021). Library method: the immunoSEQ multiplex PCR assay. TCRdb retrieved this table from immuneACCESS and kept in-frame rearrangements only. Not all clones are present; in checked studies, unresolved V genes account for under half, and no reason is known for the remainder. The sample has 2.5 million or so clones on record, approximately 90% of them singletons. Roughly 0.15% of the sample is held by the ten biggest clonotypes. Sequenced input: naive CD4+ T cells sorted from blood. Explained via the paper, the cell subset or site label denotes: CD45RA+ positively selected. These TCRs come from a man aged 18 to 35 in good health.

The chain has TRBV19 and TRBJ2-5; maybe TRBD1 (7 bases). The CDR3 consists of 16 residues. Germline loops: CDR1 LNHDA, CDR2 SQIVND (reference sequence). The germline V and J ends were trimmed by 1 base and 4 bases, with 16 bases remaining between them. The CDR3 sequence: CASSIATGDRAETQYF. CDR3 in DNA: TGTGCCAGTAGTATAGCAACGGGAGACAGGGCAGAGACCCAGTACTTC. Full variable domain (rest looked up from reference TRBV19 and TRBJ2-5): DGGITQSPKYLFRKEGQNVTLSCEQNLNHDAMYWYRQDPGQGLRLIYYSQIVNDFQKGDIAEGYSVSREKKESFPLTVTSAQKNPTAFYLCASSIATGDRAETQYFGPGTRLLVL.

The chain is built from TRBV4-1 and TRBJ2-7, with TRBD2 identical over 11 bases. CDR1 MGHRA and CDR2 YSYEKL come from the germline V gene. After removal of 0 bases from V and 2 bases from J, the junction contained 6 bases not matched to a gene. This CDR3 has 17 residues. The CDR3 DNA reads as TGCGCCAGCAGCCAAGAACTAGCGGGAGCTCCCACCTACGAGCAGTACTTC. Amino acids: CASSQELAGAPTYEQYF.

This sequence joins TRBV27 and TRBJ1-3, with TRBD1 matching 9 bases. The CDR3 loop spans 15 amino acids. Germline V gene data show CDR1 as MNHEY and CDR2 as SMNVEV (reference sequence). The junction had 3 bases not matched to a gene; V was cut back by 4 bases and J by 2 bases. The CDR3 here is CASSWTGETGNTIYF. CDR3 DNA sequence: TGTGCCAGCAGTTGGACAGGGGAAACTGGAAACACCATATATTTT.

The CDR3 is CAIGTTYEQYF. DNA for the CDR3: TGTGCCATCGGCACTACCTACGAGCAGTACTTC. The chain links TRBV10-3 to TRBJ2-7; D uncertain. Germline CDR1 and CDR2: ENHRY and SYGVKD. This CDR3 has 11 residues. Trimming shortened V by 8 bases and J by 2 bases, and 7 bases separated the two germline ends.

As regards this clone: This same CDR3 is encoded by further DNA sequences in the sample. V usage is TRBV11-2 and J usage is TRBJ2-1; D is unclear. Germline CDR1 is SGHAT and CDR2 is FQNNGV. With 0 bases removed from V and 5 bases from J, the gap between germline ends came to 5 bases. The length of the CDR3 is 13 residues. DNA for the CDR3: TGTGCCAGCAGCTTAGACAGACACAATGAGCAGTTCTTC. Encoded protein: CASSLDRHNEQFF.

The J gene is TRBJ2-5, the V gene TRBV9; 8 bases are shared with TRBD2. The V segment lost 4 bases and the J segment 0 bases; nucleotides outside the gene matches: 8. CDR1 SGDLS and CDR2 YYNGEE come from the germline V gene. This CDR3 region has 16 residues. The CDR3 sequence is CASSLGVAGYQETQYF. As DNA, the CDR3 is TGTGCCAGCAGCCTTGGGGTAGCGGGGTACCAAGAGACCCAGTACTTC.

The chain is built from TRBV29-1 and TRBJ1-5, with 12 bases identical to TRBD1. Germline V gives CDR1 SQVTM, CDR2 ANQGSEA. With V trimmed by 4 bases and J by 4 bases, 8 bases remained unmatched. The CDR3 runs 16 residues. CDR3 protein: CSVVGTGGGGNQPQHF. CDR3 DNA: TGCAGCGTTGTAGGGACAGGGGGCGGGGGGAATCAGCCCCAGCATTTT. The complete variable domain, with remaining parts taken from reference TRBV29-1 and TRBJ1-5, reads SAVISQKPSRDICQRGTSLTIQCQVDSQVTMMFWYRQQPGQSLTLIATANQGSEATYESGFVIDKFPISRPNLTFSTLTVSNMSPEDSSIYLCSVVGTGGGGNQPQHFGDGTRLSIL.

V usage is TRBV19 and J usage is TRBJ2-5; 9 nucleotides align to TRBD2. Germline CDR1 reads LNHDA; CDR2 reads SQIVND (reference sequence). The CDR3 sequence is 14 residues long. V gave up 6 bases and J gave up 8 bases; unmatched junction bases: 10. CDR3 nucleotides: TGTGCCAGTAGGAGGACTAGCGAGATTGAAACCCAGTACTTC. It yields the protein CASRRTSEIETQYF.

In the case of this clone: The same CDR3 arises from other DNA sequences in this sample as well. The CDR3 region is CASSEQGSENSPLHF. CDR3 DNA: TGCGCCAGCAGCGAACAGGGTTCCGAGAATTCACCCCTCCACTTT. The gene calls are TRBV5-1 and TRBJ1-6, with D maybe TRBD1 (6 bases). Between the trimmed V and J ends, which lost 4 bases and 7 bases, there was a span of 15 bases. This CDR3 contains 15 residues. Germline-derived CDR1 and CDR2 are SGHRS and YFSETQ.

The chain recombines TRBV6-1 with TRBJ1-6; the D is unclear. Germline CDR1 MNHNS, CDR2 SASEGT. V lost 2 bases to trimming and J lost 16 bases, with 12 bases between them. This CDR3 is 12 amino acids long. Written as DNA, the CDR3 is TGTGCCAGCAGTGAATACACCGGCGGGCTCCACTTT. This gives the protein CASSEYTGGLHF.

This rearrangement joins TRBV18 to TRBJ2-1; TRBD2 is a possible D gene (5 bases). Germline V gives CDR1 KGHSH, CDR2 LQKENI. Trimming removed 3 bases at V and 10 bases at J, with 22 bases between. The CDR3 sequence is 16 residues long. The CDR3 DNA reads TGTGCCAGCTCACCCATCCGAGAGATGGGAAGAGGGGAGCAGTTCTTC. This translates into CASSPIREMGRGEQFF.

Concerning this clone: The identical CDR3 is also encoded by other nucleotide sequences in the sample. This sequence joins TRBV29-1 and TRBJ1-1; D unresolved. The CDR3 consists of 13 residues. With 3 bases removed from V and 0 bases from J, the gap between germline ends came to 8 bases. Germline V gene sequence: CDR1 SQVTM, CDR2 ANQGSEA. CDR3 nucleotide sequence: TGCAGCGTTGAGAAGAGATTGAACACTGAAGCTTTCTTT. It codes for CSVEKRLNTEAFF.

CDR3 residues: CASSLSGQLNQPQHF. CDR3 sequence (DNA): TGTGCCAGCAGTCTAAGCGGACAGCTCAATCAGCCCCAGCATTTT. The chain recombines TRBV27 with TRBJ1-5; TRBD1 is a possible D gene (6 bases). This CDR3 spans 15 amino acids. V was cut by 5 bases and J by 3 bases, with 14 bases left in between. The germline CDR1 and CDR2 sequences are MNHEY and SMNVEV (reference sequence).

This clone has a single count. Other nucleotide sequences in the sample specify the same CDR3. This sequence joins TRBV10-3 and TRBJ2-7; D possibly uses TRBD1 or TRBD2 (5 bases each). Per the germline V gene, CDR1 is ENHRY and CDR2 is SYGVKD. The CDR3 sequence is 14 residues long. The ends were cut back, 2 bases at V and 0 bases at J, with 8 bases in the middle. For the CDR3, the DNA is TGTGCCATCAGTGAGGGGGACCGCTCCTACGAGCAGTACTTC. Residues: CAISEGDRSYEQYF.

The chain uses TRBV9 and TRBJ1-3; D is possibly TRBD1 (5 bases). From germline, CDR1 is SGDLS and CDR2 YYNGEE. V lost 4 bases and J lost 1, with 15 bases in between. The CDR3 extends over 16 amino acids. The DNA of the CDR3 is TGTGCCAGCAGCTTAAGGGGAGGAGTATCTGGAAACACCATATATTTT. Translating gives CASSLRGGVSGNTIYF.

V usage is TRBV2 and J usage is TRBJ2-1, with 7 bases aligning to TRBD2. The germline gives CDR1 SNHLY, CDR2 FYNNEI. J was trimmed by 7 bases and V by 8 bases; bases with no gene match: 11. The CDR3 runs to 14 residues. CDR3: CASSLGRGVNEQFF. The CDR3 coding sequence is TGTGCCAGCTCCCTAGGGAGGGGAGTGAATGAGCAGTTCTTC.

The chain joins TRBV9 to TRBJ2-3; 10 nucleotides agree with TRBD1. Per germline, CDR1 SGDLS and CDR2 YYNGEE. This CDR3 has 14 amino acids. V lost 3 bases, J lost 4 bases, and 2 bases stayed unmatched. CDR3 sequence (DNA): TGTGCCAGCAGCGCGGGGACAGGGGCAGATACGCAGTATTTT. Its translation is CASSAGTGADTQYF.

The gene calls are TRBV18 and TRBJ1-3, with D perhaps matching TRBD1 (5 bases). The CDR3 consists of 15 residues. V lost 3 bases and J lost 0, with 9 bases in between. The germline V gene has CDR1 KGHSH and CDR2 LQKENI. The CDR3 nucleotides read TGTGCCAGCTCACCGGGGCTGGACTCTGGAAACACCATATATTTT. It codes for CASSPGLDSGNTIYF.

The CDR3 DNA sequence: TGTGCCACCGGGACAGGGGACATGAACACTGAAGCTTTCTTT. Encoded protein: CATGTGDMNTEAFF. This chain links TRBV6-5 with TRBJ1-1; 10 bases fit TRBD1. With V trimmed by 10 bases and J by 0 bases, 5 bases remained unmatched. The CDR3 loop spans 14 amino acids. Germline CDR1 and CDR2: MNHEY and SVGAGI.

The chain uses TRBV5-1 and TRBJ2-5, with D tentatively TRBD1 (6 bases). In germline, CDR1 is SGHRS, CDR2 YFSETQ. The CDR3 is 14 residues long. V lost 3 bases and J lost 1, with 10 bases in between. CDR3 sequence reads: CASSYRDIQETQYF. The CDR3 nucleotides are TGCGCCAGCAGCTACCGGGACATCCAAGAGACCCAGTACTTC.

V and J are TRBV7-9 and TRBJ2-2; D is ambiguous. This CDR3 is built from 12 residues. V was clipped by 2 bases and J by 6 bases, with 4 bases between them. Looked up from germline, CDR1 is SEHNR and CDR2 is FQNEAQ (reference sequence). CDR3 sequence: CASSLSAGELFF. The CDR3 nucleotides read TGTGCCAGCAGCTTAAGTGCCGGGGAGCTGTTTTTT.

Of note for this clone: The same CDR3 arises from other DNA sequences in this sample as well. The gene calls are TRBV10-3 and TRBJ1-2; the D gene is possibly TRBD1 (6 bases). The CDR3 runs 13 residues. V lost 8 bases and J 2 bases, leaving 12 bases between the germline ends. Per germline, CDR1 ENHRY and CDR2 SYGVKD. CDR3 nucleotides: TGTGCCATCTCGACAGGACAAAACTATGGCTACACCTTC. Its translation is CAISTGQNYGYTF.

The V gene is TRBV29-1, the J gene TRBJ1-1; D remains unclear. Trimming pared 0 bases from V and 2 bases from J, leaving 4 bases between. Germline V gives CDR1 SQVTM, CDR2 ANQGSEA. The CDR3 is 12 residues long. The CDR3 protein is CSVEELNTEAFF. For the CDR3, the DNA is TGCAGCGTTGAAGAGCTTAACACTGAAGCTTTCTTT.

Details on this clone: Other DNA sequences in the same sample also yield this CDR3. This chain links TRBV6-5 with TRBJ2-7; 8 bases fit TRBD1. The CDR3 spans 14 residues. The germline V gene encodes CDR1 MNHEY and CDR2 SVGAGI. The ends lost 5 bases at V and 4 bases at J; junction bases unmatched: 7. The CDR3 region is CASSPRDRSYEQYF. The CDR3 region has the DNA TGTGCCAGCAGTCCCCGGGACAGGAGTTACGAGCAGTACTTC.

This chain links TRBV4-1 with TRBJ2-4, with 12 bases lining up with TRBD1. After removal of 5 bases from V and 3 bases from J, the junction contained 14 bases not matched to a gene. Per the germline V gene, CDR1 is MGHRA and CDR2 is YSYEKL. This CDR3 comprises 19 residues. This CDR3 is CASSAPGTGGIGGKNIQYF. The CDR3 region has the DNA TGCGCCAGCAGCGCCCCCGGGACAGGGGGCATCGGCGGCAAAAACATTCAGTACTTC.

With regard to this clone: Other nucleotide sequences in the sample specify the same CDR3. The V and J genes are TRBV27 and TRBJ1-1, with D unresolved. Germline loops: CDR1 MNHEY, CDR2 SMNVEV (reference sequence). The CDR3 covers 12 residues. Between the trimmed V and J ends, which lost 6 bases and 2 bases, there was a span of 7 bases. The CDR3 nucleotides are TGTGCCAGCAGAACAGTAAACACTGAAGCTTTCTTT. Its protein product is CASRTVNTEAFF.

Notes on this clone: Other DNA sequences of this sample code for an identical CDR3. This sequence joins TRBV6-5 and TRBJ2-3; possibly TRBD2 for D (5 bases). This CDR3 has 15 residues. Germline CDR1 MNHEY, CDR2 SVGAGI. V lost 6 bases and J lost 0, with 13 bases in between. The CDR3 DNA reads as TGTGCCAGCAGCTACCGGGGAACTAGCACAGATACGCAGTATTTT. Amino acids: CASSYRGTSTDTQYF.